Following are 21 T cell receptor beta chains from one sample sequenced in a study of monozygotic twins with inflammatory bowel disease. From the 5' RACE reads, TCRdb lists one entry per CDR3 protein and no DNA. The sample includes around 230,000 distinct CDR3 sequences. Sequencing input: blood. The receptor set was obtained from a human donor with ulcerative colitis or Crohn's disease, or a healthy co-twin of an affected twin (not recorded which).

The chain couples TRBV7-9 to TRBJ2-5; TCRdb calls TRBD1, which cannot be checked without DNA. Germline loops: CDR1 SEHNR, CDR2 FQNEAQ (reference sequence). The length of the CDR3 is 14 residues. The CDR3 loop reads CASRQGASQETQYF.

This rearrangement joins TRBV3-1 to TRBJ2-7; the TCRdb call, TRBD1, lacks DNA for checking. The CDR3 extends over 13 amino acids. CDR1 and CDR2 from the germline V gene are LGHDT and YNNKEL (reference sequence). CDR3 region: CASSQDSGNKQYF.

The V and J genes are TRBV5-1 and TRBJ2-1. The CDR3 spans 15 residues. Germline CDR1 SGHRS, CDR2 YFSETQ. CDR3 in amino acids: CASSLGQGSYNEQFF.

The rearrangement joins TRBV20-1 to TRBJ2-3; without DNA, the TCRdb call of TRBD1 cannot be checked. Looked up from germline, CDR1 is DFQATT and CDR2 is SNEGSKA (reference sequence). The CDR3 totals 14 residues. The CDR3 is CSARGGTSTDTQYF.

The rearrangement joins TRBV20-1 to TRBJ2-3; TCRdb indicates TRBD1, and absent DNA this call remains unverified. Germline assignment: CDR1 DFQATT and CDR2 SNEGSKA (reference sequence). The CDR3 has 15 residues. CDR3 region: CSASFRRGELDTQYF.

The CDR3 here is CASSPSGQGEKLFF. The rearrangement joins TRBV5-1 to TRBJ1-4; absent DNA, TCRdb's TRBD1 call cannot be checked. The CDR3 runs 14 residues. The V gene's germline CDR1 is SGHRS and CDR2 YFSETQ.

V gene TRBV15 combines with J gene TRBJ1-1. The germline gives CDR1 LNHNV, CDR2 YYDKDF (reference sequence). CDR3 length: 14 amino acids. The CDR3 here is CATSGGLLNTEAFF.

This sequence joins TRBV3-1 and TRBJ1-2; absent DNA, TCRdb's TRBD1 call cannot be checked. CDR1 and CDR2 (germline): LGHDT, YNNKEL (reference sequence). The CDR3 spans 17 residues. The CDR3: CASSPPGSRRANYGYTF.

V gene TRBV5-1 combines with J gene TRBJ1-5; lacking DNA, the TRBD1 call made by TCRdb goes unchecked. Per germline, CDR1 SGHRS and CDR2 YFSETQ. The CDR3 has 14 amino acids. The CDR3 loop is CASSTGQGGQPQHF. The variable domain in full, completed from reference TRBV5-1 and TRBJ1-5, reads KAGVTQTPRYLIKTRGQQVTLSCSPISGHRSVSWYQQTPGQGLQFLFEYFSETQRNKGNFPGRFSGRQFSNSRSEMNVSTLELGDSALYLCASSTGQGGQPQHFGDGTRLSIL.

The rearrangement joins TRBV5-1 to TRBJ2-1. Germline assignment: CDR1 SGHRS and CDR2 YFSETQ. This CDR3 has 12 residues. CDR3 loop: CASSLGGREQFF.

The chain uses TRBV7-9 and TRBJ1-1. The CDR3 sequence is 14 residues long. CDR1 SEHNR and CDR2 FQNEAQ come from the germline V gene (reference sequence). This chain's CDR3 is CASSSNDRNTEAFF. Full variable domain (outside the CDR3, taken from reference TRBV7-9 and TRBJ1-1): DTGVSQNPRHKITKRGQNVTFRCDPISEHNRLYWYRQTLGQGPEFLTYFQNEAQLEKSRLLSDRFSAERPKGSFSTLEIQRTEQGDSAMYLCASSSNDRNTEAFFGQGTRLTVV.

The rearrangement uses TRBV23-1 and TRBJ2-7. TRBV23-1 carries the ORF label, with uncertain function. The CDR3 covers 14 residues. CDR3: CASSRSVPGYEQYF.

CDR3 loop: CATAGTSGAGELFF. The chain joins TRBV10-3 to TRBJ2-2; TCRdb's D call of TRBD2 is untestable without DNA. The CDR3 is 14 residues long. Germline assignment: CDR1 ENHRY and CDR2 SYGVKD.

The chain is built from TRBV3-1 and TRBJ1-6; the D call of TRBD1 rests on TCRdb alone, since no DNA is present to check it. The germline V gene has CDR1 LGHDT and CDR2 YNNKEL (reference sequence). The CDR3 runs to 13 residues. The CDR3 is CASSRNRGSPLHF. The entire variable domain, with the rest obtained from reference TRBV3-1 and TRBJ1-6, is as follows: DTAVSQTPKYLVTQMGNDKSIKCEQNLGHDTMYWYKQDSKKFLKIMFSYNNKELIINETVPNRFSPKSPDKAHLNLHINSLELGDSAVYFCASSRNRGSPLHFGNGTRLTVT.

CDR3 region: CSVEGGQGADTQYF. The rearrangement links TRBV29-1 to TRBJ2-3; the TCRdb D gene call, TRBD1, has no DNA to confirm it. Germline CDR1 SQVTM, CDR2 ANQGSEA. The CDR3 is 14 amino acids.

The chain combines TRBV7-2 with TRBJ1-1. The CDR3 totals 15 residues. From germline, CDR1 is SGHTA and CDR2 FQGNSA. CDR3 sequence: CASSLGMAGLAEAFF.

The chain combines TRBV6-1 with TRBJ2-1; TCRdb lists TRBD2, though no DNA is available to test this call. The germline V gene has CDR1 MNHNS and CDR2 SASEGT. The CDR3 totals 17 residues. The chain's CDR3 is CASSERNEGVSYNEQFF.

The chain combines TRBV5-1 with TRBJ1-1; the D gene TCRdb calls, TRBD1, cannot be checked with no DNA. The germline V gene encodes CDR1 SGHRS and CDR2 YFSETQ. The length of the CDR3 is 15 residues. The CDR3 region is CASSSQGIKNTEAFF.

The CDR3 reads CASRRDSGAETQYF. V gene TRBV12-3 or TRBV12-4 combines with J gene TRBJ2-5; with no DNA, the TCRdb D assignment of TRBD2 cannot be verified. The CDR3 length is 14 residues.

The V call is TRBV4-2, the J call TRBJ1-2. The CDR3 covers 14 residues. CDR1 is LGHNA and CDR2 is YNFKEQ in the germline V gene. The CDR3 region is CASSPVAELYGYTF.

The genes are TRBV2 and TRBJ2-2; the TCRdb call, TRBD2, lacks DNA for checking. The CDR3 spans 14 residues. CDR1 and CDR2 from the germline V gene are SNHLY and FYNNEI. This CDR3 is CASNGQRDTGELFF.